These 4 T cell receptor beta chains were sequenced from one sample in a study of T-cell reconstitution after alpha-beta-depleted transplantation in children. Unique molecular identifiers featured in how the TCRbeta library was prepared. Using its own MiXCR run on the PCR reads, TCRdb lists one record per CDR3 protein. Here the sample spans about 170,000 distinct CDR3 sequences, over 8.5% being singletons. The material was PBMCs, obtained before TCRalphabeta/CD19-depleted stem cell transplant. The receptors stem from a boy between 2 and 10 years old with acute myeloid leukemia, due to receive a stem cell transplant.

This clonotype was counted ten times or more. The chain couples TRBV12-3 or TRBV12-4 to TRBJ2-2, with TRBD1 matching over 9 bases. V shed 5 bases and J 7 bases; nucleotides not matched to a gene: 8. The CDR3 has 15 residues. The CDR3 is CASSGDRESGGELFF. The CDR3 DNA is TGTGCCAGCAGTGGGGACAGGGAGTCTGGCGGGGAGCTGTTTTTT.

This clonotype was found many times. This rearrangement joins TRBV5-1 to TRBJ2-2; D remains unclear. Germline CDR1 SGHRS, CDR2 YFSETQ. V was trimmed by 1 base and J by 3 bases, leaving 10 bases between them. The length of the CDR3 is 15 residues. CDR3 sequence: CASSLPLAYTGELFF. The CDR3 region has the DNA TGCGCCAGCAGCTTGCCCTTGGCTTACACCGGGGAGCTGTTTTTT.

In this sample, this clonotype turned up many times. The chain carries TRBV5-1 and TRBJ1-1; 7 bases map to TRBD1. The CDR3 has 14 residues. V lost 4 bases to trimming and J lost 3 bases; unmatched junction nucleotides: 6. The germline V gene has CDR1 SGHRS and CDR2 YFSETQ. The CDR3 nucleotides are TGCGCCAGCAGCCTCCAGGGGGGGCACACTGAAGCTTTCTTT. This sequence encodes CASSLQGGHTEAFF.

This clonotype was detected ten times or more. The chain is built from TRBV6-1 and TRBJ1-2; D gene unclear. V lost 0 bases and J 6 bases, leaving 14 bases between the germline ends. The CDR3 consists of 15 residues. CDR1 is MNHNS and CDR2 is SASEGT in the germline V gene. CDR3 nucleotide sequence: TGTGCCAGCAGTGAAGCGTTATCTGATACAAATGGCTACACCTTC. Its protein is CASSEALSDTNGYTF.